The 16 T cell receptor beta chains below were found in one sample sequenced in a study of blood T cells in healthy people across ages. PCR was performed a second time for roughly 7 to 12 cycles using a sample-barcoded 5' primer and a J-beta primer mix. TCRdb fed the 5' RACE reads into MiXCR, producing one record per CDR3 protein. The table shows about 930,000 distinct CDR3 sequences, with roughly 28% occurring only once. Another study also made use of these data, one on T cells of mothers and their children.

Sequenced material: blood. The receptors come from a woman aged 40-49 years in good health.

This clonotype was observed a few times. The genes are TRBV11-2 and TRBJ2-3; no firm D call. CDR1 and CDR2 (germline): SGHAT, FQNNGV. Trimming pared 2 bases from V and 0 bases from J, leaving 12 bases between. CDR3 size: 16 residues. In DNA form, the CDR3 reads TGTGCCAGCAGCTTAATGGGCACCTCTAGCACAGATACGCAGTATTTT. As protein: CASSLMGTSSTDTQYF.

Many counts were recorded for this clonotype. The rearrangement joins TRBV27 to TRBJ2-6; no definite D call. CDR1 is MNHEY and CDR2 is SMNVEV in the germline V gene (reference sequence). Trimming cost V 3 bases and J 2 bases, with 8 bases left between them. This CDR3 has 15 residues. This chain's CDR3 is CASSFEVPGANVLTF. In nucleotides, the CDR3 is TGTGCCAGCAGTTTTGAGGTCCCTGGGGCCAACGTCCTGACTTTC.

There are many counts of this clonotype. The chain joins TRBV10-3 to TRBJ2-1; 7 bases are shared with TRBD2. V shed 8 bases, J shed 9 bases, and the junction held 19 bases outside the gene matches. CDR3 size: 16 residues. Per the germline V gene, CDR1 is ENHRY and CDR2 is SYGVKD. CDR3 DNA sequence: TGTGCCATCTGGGGAGGGTATGATGCGCCGGCCGGTGAGCAGTTCTTC. This translates into CAIWGGYDAPAGEQFF.

With regard to this clonotype: A junction end diverges from the germline sequence, so it may reflect a read error. The chain is built from TRBV28 and TRBJ1-4; D gene ambiguous. Looked up from germline, CDR1 is MDHEN and CDR2 is SYDVKM. This CDR3 has 13 residues. The CDR3 sequence is CASSLRTSEKLFF. The DNA of the CDR3 is TGTGCCAGCAGTTTGAGAACTAGTGAAAAACTGTTTTTT.

This clonotype was detected many times. V and J are TRBV9 and TRBJ2-6, with D perhaps TRBD2 (6 bases). Trimming cost V 3 bases and J 0 bases, with 10 bases left between them. CDR1 and CDR2 from the germline V gene are SGDLS and YYNGEE. The CDR3 runs 16 residues. The CDR3 DNA follows: TGTGCCAGCAGCGCCAGCGGGTTCTCTGGGGCCAACGTCCTGACTTTC. This codes for CASSASGFSGANVLTF.

The chain has TRBV12-3 or TRBV12-4 and TRBJ2-3, with D perhaps matching TRBD1 (7 bases). There are 13 residues in the CDR3. Trimming left V 10 bases short and J 1 base short, with 12 bases between. For the CDR3, the DNA is TGTGCCATTGCGGGACAGTGCACAGATACGCAGTATTTT. Its protein product is CAIAGQCTDTQYF.

This clonotype was observed many times. V usage is TRBV5-1 and J usage is TRBJ2-6, with D uncertain. The V gene's germline CDR1 is SGHRS and CDR2 YFSETQ. The length of the CDR3 is 20 residues. Trimming removed 2 bases from V and 0 bases from J, with 21 bases in between. CDR3 region: CASSFSYQLIRRSGANVLTF. CDR3 bases: TGCGCCAGCAGCTTTAGTTACCAGTTGATTAGACGCTCTGGGGCCAACGTCCTGACTTTC. Drawing the rest from reference TRBV5-1 and TRBJ2-6, the complete variable domain is KAGVTQTPRYLIKTRGQQVTLSCSPISGHRSVSWYQQTPGQGLQFLFEYFSETQRNKGNFPGRFSGRQFSNSRSEMNVSTLELGDSALYLCASSFSYQLIRRSGANVLTFGAGSRLTVL.

A word on this clonotype: A read error may explain this, as a much larger clone is one base away. CDR3 protein: CSSIQSIHEQFF. DNA for the CDR3: TGCAGCTCTATACAGAGTATCCATGAGCAGTTCTTC. The genes are TRBV20-1 and TRBJ2-1, with unresolved D. This CDR3 is 12 amino acids long. Germline V gives CDR1 DFQATT, CDR2 SNEGSKA (reference sequence).

Remarks on this clonotype: The junction does not match germline at one end; this may be a read error. This chain connects TRBV12-3 or TRBV12-4 to TRBJ2-1; 7 positions match TRBD2. CDR3 length: 13 residues. DNA for the CDR3: TGTGCCAGCAGGGTCGGGACTATCAATGTGCAGTTCTTC. Protein product: CASRVGTINVQFF.

Remarks on this clonotype: One end of the junction fails to match germline, which may point to a read error. The genes are TRBV7-2 and TRBJ1-5; TRBD1 matches at 7 bases. The CDR3 extends over 14 amino acids. Germline loops: CDR1 SGHTA, CDR2 FQGNSA. The CDR3 loop reads CASSRQGYNRPQHF. CDR3 coding DNA: TGTGCCAGCAGCCGACAGGGTTACAATCGGCCCCAGCATTTT.

This clonotype showed up many times. This chain joins TRBV4-3 and TRBJ1-6; D might be TRBD1 (6 bases). This CDR3 has 14 amino acids. V was pared by 3 bases and J by 13 bases, with 16 bases between. Germline CDR1 is LGHNA and CDR2 is YSLEER. The CDR3 nucleotides are TGCGCCAGCAGCCAGGAGATCACAGGGTCCCCCCTCCACTTT. This translates into CASSQEITGSPLHF.

This clonotype showed up just a few times. The chain has TRBV12-3 or TRBV12-4 and TRBJ2-5; D is undetermined. V was clipped by 1 base and J by 7 bases, with 13 bases between them. This CDR3 has 14 residues. The CDR3 DNA reads TGTGCCAGCAGTTTAGTCCCCCAACGTGGGACCCAGTACTTC. Its protein product is CASSLVPQRGTQYF.

The chain uses TRBV19 and TRBJ2-7, with a possible D match to TRBD2 (6 bases). V dropped 3 bases and J dropped 5 bases, with 14 bases sitting between them. The length of the CDR3 is 14 residues. The germline V gene has CDR1 LNHDA and CDR2 SQIVND (reference sequence). The DNA of the CDR3 is TGTGCCAGTAGTATCGGGACTTTCGGCAACGAGCAGTACTTC. Translated, it gives CASSIGTFGNEQYF.

This clonotype was seen at least ten times. The chain is built from TRBV5-4 and TRBJ1-2, with 8 bases fitting TRBD1. This CDR3 contains 14 residues. V gave up 2 bases and J gave up 2 bases; unmatched junction bases: 2. Germline V gene data show CDR1 as SGHNT and CDR2 as YYREEE (reference sequence). The chain's CDR3 is CASSLTGGNYGYTF. CDR3 coding DNA: TGTGCCAGCAGCTTAACAGGGGGAAACTATGGCTACACCTTC.

The table lists this clonotype with a few counts. V is TRBV4-2 and J is TRBJ2-5; TRBD2 matches at 11 bases. The CDR3 totals 19 residues. V gave up 4 bases and J gave up 4 bases; unmatched junction bases: 17. The germline V gene encodes CDR1 LGHNA and CDR2 YNFKEQ. CDR3 DNA: TGTGCCAGCAGCCTGCACCCGATGGGTGTAGCGGGGGGGTTAGAGACCCAGTACTTC. This encodes CASSLHPMGVAGGLETQYF.

The chain joins TRBV7-2 to TRBJ2-7; a weak D match, TRBD1 (6 bases). From germline, CDR1 is SGHTA and CDR2 FQGNSA. V lost 4 bases, J lost 6 bases, and 19 bases lay in between. The CDR3 has 15 amino acids. The CDR3 bases are TGTGCCAGCAGCTCCGGGACACGTTTGAGCTGCGAGCAGTACTTC. Translating gives CASSSGTRLSCEQYF.